Each of the 31 T cell receptor beta chains below was sequenced from the same sample in a study of a mutant IDH1 vaccine in newly diagnosed glioma. The time point was: week 23, last vaccination. What each vaccine dose contained was 300 ug of mutant IDH1 20-mer peptide, accompanied by topical imiquimod. Antigens for these TCRs are unknown. Repertoires were generated with immunoSEQ multiplex PCR, while TCRdb's copy carries only in-frame clones and drops some. The table includes about 38,000 clones, about four fifths detected once. This specimen consisted of PBMCs, obtained from a glioma patient whose treatment included an IDH1 peptide vaccine. These receptors all stem from a man aged 35-49 years with glioma.

This clone was seen more than once but under ten times. This chain joins TRBV25-1 and TRBJ2-5, with unresolved D. V shed 2 bases and J shed 4 bases, with 17 bases lying between them. In germline, CDR1 is MGHDK, CDR2 SYGVNS. The length of the CDR3 is 16 residues. CDR3 sequence: CASSEQQRILGETQYF. The CDR3 DNA reads as TGTGCCAGCAGTGAACAACAGAGAATTTTAGGAGAGACCCAGTACTTC. Combining the CDR3 with reference TRBV25-1 and TRBJ2-5 gives the whole variable domain EADIYQTPRYLVIGTGKKITLECSQTMGHDKMYWYQQDPGMELHLIHYSYGVNSTEKGDLSSESTVSRIRTEHFPLTLESARPSHTSQYLCASSEQQRILGETQYFGPGTRLLVL.

The chain uses TRBV5-1 and TRBJ1-3, with a possible D match to TRBD1 (5 bases). Trimming removed 3 bases from V and 2 bases from J, with 9 bases in between. This CDR3 region has 14 residues. CDR1 is SGHRS, CDR2 YFSETQ, per germline. In DNA form, the CDR3 reads TGCGCCAGCAGCTCGACGGGGGCTGGAAACACCATATATTTT. Residues: CASSSTGAGNTIYF.

The V gene is TRBV15, the J gene TRBJ1-2, with 9 positions matching TRBD1. CDR1 is LNHNV and CDR2 is YYDKDF in the germline V gene (reference sequence). The V segment lost 1 base and the J segment 6 bases; nucleotides outside the gene matches: 3. CDR3 length: 14 residues. For the CDR3, the DNA is TGTGCCACCAGCAGAGGGGACAGGGTAAATGGCTACACCTTC. Protein product: CATSRGDRVNGYTF.

The chain joins TRBV9 to TRBJ2-7, with D perhaps TRBD2 (5 bases). The CDR3 sequence is 13 residues long. The V gene's germline CDR1 is SGDLS and CDR2 YYNGEE. V lost 3 bases to trimming and J lost 7 bases, with 14 bases between them. CDR3 DNA sequence: TGTGCCAGCAGCGCGGGCCACGACTATGAGCAGTACTTC. Amino acid sequence: CASSAGHDYEQYF.

This rearrangement joins TRBV28 to TRBJ2-7; 12 nucleotides line up with TRBD2. The germline V gene has CDR1 MDHEN and CDR2 SYDVKM. The length of the CDR3 is 15 residues. The V gene end was trimmed by 5 bases and the J gene end by 0 bases; junction bases not matched to a gene: 2. The CDR3 region has the DNA TGTGCCAGCAGTATGACTAGCGGGAGCTCCTACGAGCAGTACTTC. It encodes CASSMTSGSSYEQYF.

J is TRBJ1-1 and V is TRBV6-6; no clear D. Trimming took 7 bases from V and 6 from J, leaving 12 bases between them. Germline assignment: CDR1 MNHNY and CDR2 SVGAGI (reference sequence). This CDR3 spans 12 amino acids. The CDR3 reads CASTPLFAEAFF. CDR3 DNA: TGTGCCAGCACTCCCCTCTTCGCTGAAGCTTTCTTT.

The chain has TRBV10-1 and TRBJ2-3, with D hard to call. Trimming removed 5 bases at V and 4 bases at J, with 7 bases between. The germline V gene encodes CDR1 WNHNN and CDR2 SYGVQD (reference sequence). The CDR3 is 12 amino acids. In nucleotides, the CDR3 is TGCGCCAGCAGTCGAGGAGCAGATACGCAGTATTTT. This encodes CASSRGADTQYF.

The chain links TRBV10-3 to TRBJ2-1; 15 bases agree with TRBD2. J lost 2 bases, V lost 3 bases, and 8 bases had no gene match. CDR1 and CDR2 (germline): ENHRY, SYGVKD. The CDR3 totals 19 residues. This CDR3 is CAISDPGTSGRKTYNEQFF. The CDR3 nucleotides are TGTGCCATCAGTGATCCCGGGACTAGCGGGAGGAAGACCTACAATGAGCAGTTCTTC.

The V and J genes are TRBV5-1 and TRBJ2-2; D remains ambiguous. CDR1 is SGHRS, CDR2 YFSETQ, per germline. V was shortened by 3 bases and J by 3 bases, with 6 bases between the two germline ends. The CDR3 length is 13 residues. CDR3: CASSSSYTGELFF. In nucleotides, the CDR3 is TGCGCCAGCAGCTCCAGTTACACCGGGGAGCTGTTTTTT.

The chain combines TRBV27 with TRBJ2-1; TRBD2 aligns across 7 bases. This CDR3 comprises 16 residues. V was pared by 6 bases and J by 4 bases, with 12 bases of the junction left unmatched. Germline lookup yields CDR1 MNHEY and CDR2 SMNVEV (reference sequence). CDR3 bases: TGTGCCAGCAGGGCTAGGGCTAGCGGAAATTACAATGAGCAGTTCTTC. Encoded protein: CASRARASGNYNEQFF.

This CDR3 is CASSFVGNTEAFF. The CDR3 DNA reads TGTGCCAGTAGTTTTGTGGGGAACACTGAAGCTTTCTTT. The chain combines TRBV19 with TRBJ1-1, with no clear D. The V and J ends lost 5 bases and 1 base respectively, with 8 bases between them. Looked up from germline, CDR1 is LNHDA and CDR2 is SQIVND (reference sequence). The CDR3 totals 13 residues.

The gene calls are TRBV7-2 and TRBJ1-3; no firm D call. Per germline, CDR1 SGHTA and CDR2 FQGNSA. The V end lost 0 bases, the J end lost 0 bases, and 12 bases lay between the germline ends. This CDR3 spans 17 amino acids. The DNA of the CDR3 is TGTGCCAGCAGCTTAGCGGCAGGCTATACCTCTGGAAACACCATATATTTT. Amino acids: CASSLAAGYTSGNTIYF.

This chain connects TRBV7-2 to TRBJ1-1; D uncertain. With 5 bases removed from V and 10 bases from J, the gap between germline ends came to 14 bases. Germline-derived CDR1 and CDR2 are SGHTA and FQGNSA. This CDR3 has 12 residues. CDR3 sequence (DNA): TGTGCCAGCAGCCCATCCCGGGAGAGAGCTTTCTTT. The encoded protein is CASSPSRERAFF.

The V and J genes are TRBV9 and TRBJ1-2; 9 bases are a match to TRBD1. Losses at the gene ends were 2 bases for V and 5 bases for J; bases not matched to a gene: 13. The CDR3 covers 17 residues. Germline values: CDR1 SGDLS, CDR2 YYNGEE. CDR3 DNA sequence: TGTGCCAGCAGCGTGCCAAGACAGGGGGAATATCGTTATGGCTACACCTTC. Translating gives CASSVPRQGEYRYGYTF.

The chain has TRBV11-2 and TRBJ2-7; D gene uncertain. The CDR3 is made up of 13 amino acids. Trimming cost V 5 bases and J 8 bases, with 16 bases left between them. Germline V gene lookup returns CDR1 SGHAT and CDR2 FQNNGV. The CDR3 sequence is CASSPRGGAKQYF. The CDR3, as DNA: TGTGCCAGCAGCCCGAGAGGCGGTGCCAAGCAGTACTTC.

This chain links TRBV4-3 with TRBJ2-7; the D is unclear. The CDR3 contains 14 residues. Trimming removed 1 base at V and 4 bases at J, with 11 bases between. The germline gives CDR1 LGHNA, CDR2 YSLEER. This chain's CDR3 is CASSQALPGYEQYF. The CDR3 DNA reads TGCGCCAGCAGCCAAGCACTCCCCGGGTACGAGCAGTACTTC.

The rearrangement joins TRBV7-2 to TRBJ2-5; TRBD1 agrees at 7 bases. V lost 5 bases, J lost 5 bases, and 8 bases stayed unmatched. The CDR3 extends over 14 amino acids. Germline CDR1 reads SGHTA; CDR2 reads FQGNSA. The CDR3 here is CASSHPGQMETQYF. The CDR3 DNA sequence: TGTGCCAGCAGCCATCCGGGACAGATGGAGACCCAGTACTTC.

The chain is built from TRBV19 and TRBJ2-2; TRBD1 might be the D (6 bases). The CDR3 has 15 residues. Between the trimmed V and J ends, which lost 1 base and 6 bases, there was a span of 12 bases. Germline V gives CDR1 LNHDA, CDR2 SQIVND (reference sequence). CDR3 in amino acids: CASSIGQVLSGELFF. For the CDR3, the DNA is TGTGCCAGTAGTATAGGACAGGTACTCTCCGGGGAGCTGTTTTTT.

This chain uses TRBV7-6 with TRBJ1-1; 8 bases agree with TRBD1. This CDR3 is 13 amino acids long. V shed 1 base and J 8 bases; nucleotides not matched to a gene: 3. CDR1 SGHVS and CDR2 FNYEAQ come from the germline V gene. CDR3 residues: CASSLERTGEAFF. CDR3 nucleotides: TGTGCCAGCAGCTTAGAAAGGACAGGGGAAGCTTTCTTT.

This clone was seen a handful of times. The J gene is TRBJ2-5, the V gene TRBV14, with unresolved D. The CDR3 is 16 residues long. The ends were cut back, 0 bases at V and 2 bases at J, with 13 bases in the middle. Germline assignment: CDR1 SGHDN and CDR2 FVKESK. CDR3 sequence reads: CASSQDPWGRQETQYF. The DNA for the CDR3 is TGTGCCAGCAGCCAAGACCCCTGGGGTAGACAAGAGACCCAGTACTTC.

This sequence joins TRBV12-5 and TRBJ2-7; maybe TRBD1 (5 bases). V dropped 0 bases and J dropped 5 bases, with 11 bases sitting between them. Germline CDR1 LGHNT, CDR2 FRNRAP. CDR3 length: 14 amino acids. The CDR3 protein is CASGLVGAGNEQYF. In DNA form, the CDR3 reads TGTGCTAGTGGTTTGGTAGGAGCAGGGAACGAGCAGTACTTC.

The chain has TRBV19 and TRBJ1-2, with TRBD1 matching 10 bases. The ends lost 4 bases at V and 4 bases at J; junction bases unmatched: 6. Germline CDR1 LNHDA, CDR2 SQIVND (reference sequence). The length of the CDR3 is 15 residues. CDR3 nucleotides: TGTGCCAGTAGTAGACAGGGGGCGCGCGGCTATGGCTACACCTTC. This translates into CASSRQGARGYGYTF.

This sequence joins TRBV4-2 and TRBJ1-5; 8 bases fit TRBD1. CDR1 is LGHNA and CDR2 is YNFKEQ in the germline V gene. After removal of 3 bases from V and 6 bases from J, the junction contained 7 bases not matched to a gene. This CDR3 has 15 residues. CDR3 nucleotides: TGTGCCAGCAGCCAGACAGGGGAAACGGGTCAGCCCCAGCATTTT. Its protein product is CASSQTGETGQPQHF.

The V and J genes are TRBV7-9 and TRBJ2-7; 10 nucleotides agree with TRBD2. CDR1 and CDR2 (germline): SEHNR, FQNEAQ (reference sequence). Unmatched junction bases numbered 3, after V lost 4 bases and J lost 3 bases. There are 14 residues in the CDR3. The CDR3: CASSWRLAGYEQYF. CDR3 bases: TGTGCCAGCAGCTGGAGACTAGCGGGCTACGAGCAGTACTTC.

This chain uses TRBV7-8 with TRBJ2-1, with TRBD1 as a possible D gene (7 bases). The CDR3 is 12 amino acids. Between the trimmed V and J ends, which lost 4 bases and 14 bases, there was a span of 15 bases. The germline gives CDR1 SGHVS, CDR2 FQNEAQ. The chain's CDR3 is CASSSRDREEFF. As DNA, the CDR3 is TGTGCCAGCAGCTCGCGCGACAGGGAGGAGTTCTTC.

The rearrangement uses TRBV4-3 and TRBJ2-7, with D maybe TRBD2 (5 bases). The CDR3 loop spans 15 amino acids. V was shortened by 0 bases and J by 5 bases, with 14 bases between the two germline ends. The germline gives CDR1 LGHNA, CDR2 YSLEER. The CDR3 loop reads CASSQEIASPHEQYF. CDR3 DNA: TGCGCCAGCAGCCAAGAGATAGCGTCCCCTCACGAGCAGTACTTC.

This chain joins TRBV4-1 and TRBJ2-1; 12 bases fit TRBD2. The length of the CDR3 is 16 residues. J gave up 10 bases and V 2 bases, and 9 bases lay outside the gene matches. Germline CDR1 and CDR2: MGHRA and YSYEKL. In DNA form, the CDR3 reads TGCGCCAGCAGCCAATTTGGACTAGCGGGGCCTCGGGAGCAGTTCTTC. Translation: CASSQFGLAGPREQFF.

The chain employs TRBV7-9 and TRBJ2-5, with TRBD1 matching over 10 bases. Germline CDR1 is SEHNR and CDR2 is FQNEAQ (reference sequence). CDR3 length equals 15 residues. V was pared by 3 bases and J by 5 bases, with 6 bases of the junction left unmatched. CDR3 residues: CASSFWDRGFETQYF. CDR3 sequence (DNA): TGTGCCAGCAGCTTCTGGGACAGGGGTTTTGAGACCCAGTACTTC.

This chain uses TRBV18 with TRBJ1-4; D is unclear. The germline CDR1 and CDR2 sequences are KGHSH and LQKENI. The CDR3 is 13 residues long. V was clipped by 1 base and J by 7 bases, with 7 bases between them. Here the CDR3 reads CASSPLESEKLFF. CDR3 nucleotide sequence: TGTGCCAGCTCACCACTTGAGAGTGAAAAACTGTTTTTT.

The chain links TRBV14 to TRBJ2-7, with a possible D match to TRBD1 (5 bases). V lost 6 bases and J lost 2, with 8 bases in between. CDR1 and CDR2 (germline): SGHDN, FVKESK. The CDR3 is made up of 12 amino acids. The CDR3 DNA reads as TGTGCCAGCAGTGCCAGGGCCTACGAGCAGTACTTC. Its protein is CASSARAYEQYF.

The chain is built from TRBV4-2 and TRBJ2-2, with TRBD2 matching 9 bases. CDR3 length: 16 residues. Germline assignment: CDR1 LGHNA and CDR2 YNFKEQ. V dropped 4 bases and J dropped 5; count of bases not matched to a gene: 8. The CDR3 loop is CASSPRLAEGTGELFF. CDR3 nucleotide sequence: TGTGCCAGCAGCCCCCGACTAGCGGAGGGGACCGGGGAGCTGTTTTTT.